This TCR beta chain emerged from a study of persistence of HIV-infected CD4 T cells. This was the immunoSEQ version 4 assay in survey mode. Repertoires were generated with immunoSEQ multiplex PCR, while TCRdb's copy carries only in-frame clones and drops some. The sample lists over 35,000 clones, approximately 90% seen once, with around 1.8% in the top ten. Trimming took off 3 bases at V and 0 bases at J, with 11 bases between the two ends. Germline assignment: CDR1 SGDLS and CDR2 YYNGEE. This CDR3 has 15 residues. Whole-study results and caveats: Compared with CD3/CD28-stimulated cells, CMV- and Gag-responding cells showed lower TCRbeta richness. Proviral oligoclonality tracked with TCR oligoclonality within the same sorted cells.

Nonspecific anti-CD3/anti-CD28 bead stimulation represents the broad CD4+ T cell repertoire. Sorting of responding CD4+ T cells relied on upregulated CD40 ligand together with CD69. In the case of this clone: No antigen is known for it.

The specimen comprised CD4+ T cells sorted from PBMCs after roughly 19-hour stimulation, sampled from a patient who received antiretroviral therapy. This sequence joins TRBV9 and TRBJ2-3, with TRBD2 as a possible D gene (6 bases). The TCR originated in an adult man with HIV who was CMV-seropositive. The DNA of the CDR3 is TGTGCCAGCAGCGCCCGGGACTTAAGCACAGATACGCAGTATTTT. Translation gives CASSARDLSTDTQYF.